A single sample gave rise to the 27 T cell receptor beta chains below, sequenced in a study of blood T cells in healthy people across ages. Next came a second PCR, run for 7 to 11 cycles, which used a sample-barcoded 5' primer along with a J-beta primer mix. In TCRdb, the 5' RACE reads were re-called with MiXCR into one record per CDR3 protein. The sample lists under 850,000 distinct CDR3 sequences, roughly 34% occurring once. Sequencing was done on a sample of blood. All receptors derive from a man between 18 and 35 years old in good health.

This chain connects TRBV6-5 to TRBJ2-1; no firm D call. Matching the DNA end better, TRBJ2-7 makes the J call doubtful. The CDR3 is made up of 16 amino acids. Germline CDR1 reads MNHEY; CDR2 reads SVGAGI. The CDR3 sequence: CASSYSRRGSYNEQYF. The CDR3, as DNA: TGTGCCAGCAGTTACTCCCGTAGAGGTTCCTACAATGAGCAGTACTTC.

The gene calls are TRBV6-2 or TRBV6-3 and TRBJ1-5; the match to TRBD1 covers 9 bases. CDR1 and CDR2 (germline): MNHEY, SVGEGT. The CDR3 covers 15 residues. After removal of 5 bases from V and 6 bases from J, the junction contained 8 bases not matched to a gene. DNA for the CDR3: TGTGCCAGCAGTCCCGGGACAGGGTTAAGTCAGCCCCAGCATTTT. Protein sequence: CASSPGTGLSQPQHF.

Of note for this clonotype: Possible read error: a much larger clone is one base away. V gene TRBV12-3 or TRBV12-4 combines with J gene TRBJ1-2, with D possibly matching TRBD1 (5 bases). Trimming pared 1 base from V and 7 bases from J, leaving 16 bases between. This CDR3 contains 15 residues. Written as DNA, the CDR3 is TGTGCCAGCAGTTTAGTGGGTGGGACGGTCTGTGGCTACACCTTC. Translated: CASSLVGGTVCGYTF.

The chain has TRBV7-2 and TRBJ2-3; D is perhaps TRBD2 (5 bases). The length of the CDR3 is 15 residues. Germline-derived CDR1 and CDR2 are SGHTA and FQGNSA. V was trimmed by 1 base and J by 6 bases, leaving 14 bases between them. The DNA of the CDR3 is TGTGCCAGCAGCTTAGTGGCAATAACGGGGGATACGCAGTATTTT. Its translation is CASSLVAITGDTQYF. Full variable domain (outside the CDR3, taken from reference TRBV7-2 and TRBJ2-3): GAGVSQSPSNKVTEKGKDVELRCDPISGHTALYWYRQSLGQGLEFLIYFQGNSAPDKSGLPSDRFSAERTGGSVSTLTIQRTQQEDSAVYLCASSLVAITGDTQYFGPGTRLTVL.

The CDR3 bases are TGTGCCAGCAGCGTATCCAGGACAGGGAGTGAAAAACTGTTTTTT. Amino acid sequence: CASSVSRTGSEKLFF. This chain uses TRBV9 with TRBJ1-4, with TRBD1 identical over 8 bases. With 1 base clipped from V and 7 bases from J, the junction kept 6 bases outside the gene matches. The germline CDR1 and CDR2 sequences are SGDLS and YYNGEE. There are 15 residues in the CDR3.

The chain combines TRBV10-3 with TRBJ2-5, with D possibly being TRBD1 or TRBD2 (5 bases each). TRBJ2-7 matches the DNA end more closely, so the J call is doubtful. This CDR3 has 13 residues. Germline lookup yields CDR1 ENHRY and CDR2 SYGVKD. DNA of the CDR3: TGTGCCATCAGGACTACCGGGGCCACCGAGCAGTACTTC. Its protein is CAIRTTGATEQYF.

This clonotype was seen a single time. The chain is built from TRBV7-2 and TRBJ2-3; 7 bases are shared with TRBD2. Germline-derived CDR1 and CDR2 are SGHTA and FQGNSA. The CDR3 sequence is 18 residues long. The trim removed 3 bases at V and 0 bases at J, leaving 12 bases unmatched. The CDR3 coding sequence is TGTGCCAGCAGCTTCCCCACGGGAGGACACCTTAGCACAGATACGCAGTATTTT. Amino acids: CASSFPTGGHLSTDTQYF. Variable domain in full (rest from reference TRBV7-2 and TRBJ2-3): GAGVSQSPSNKVTEKGKDVELRCDPISGHTALYWYRQSLGQGLEFLIYFQGNSAPDKSGLPSDRFSAERTGGSVSTLTIQRTQQEDSAVYLCASSFPTGGHLSTDTQYFGPGTRLTVL.

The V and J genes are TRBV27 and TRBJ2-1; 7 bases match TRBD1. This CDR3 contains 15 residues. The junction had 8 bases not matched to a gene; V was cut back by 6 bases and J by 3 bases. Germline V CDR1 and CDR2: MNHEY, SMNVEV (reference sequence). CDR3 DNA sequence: TGTGCCAGCAGCCGGTCAGGGGGAAACTACAATGAGCAGTTCTTC. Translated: CASSRSGGNYNEQFF.

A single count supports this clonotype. The CDR3 sequence is CATSASGGRYGYTF. The CDR3 nucleotides are TGTGCCACCAGTGCCTCGGGGGGCAGATATGGCTACACCTTC. The gene calls are TRBV24-1 and TRBJ1-2; TRBD1 is a possible D gene (6 bases). The CDR3 is 14 amino acids. The V gene lost 5 bases and the J gene lost 5 bases, with 14 bases spanning the gap. CDR1 and CDR2 from the germline V gene are KGHDR and SFDVKD.

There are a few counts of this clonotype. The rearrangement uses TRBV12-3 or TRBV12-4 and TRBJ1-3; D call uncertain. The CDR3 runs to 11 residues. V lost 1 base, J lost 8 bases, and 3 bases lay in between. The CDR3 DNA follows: TGTGCCAGCAGTTTAGGGGACACCATATATTTT. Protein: CASSLGDTIYF.

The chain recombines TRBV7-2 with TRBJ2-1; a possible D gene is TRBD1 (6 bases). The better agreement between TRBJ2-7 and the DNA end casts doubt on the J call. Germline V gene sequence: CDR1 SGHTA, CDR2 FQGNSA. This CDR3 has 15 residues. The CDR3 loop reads CASGWGQSSYNEQYF. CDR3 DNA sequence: TGTGCCAGCGGATGGGGACAAAGCTCCTACAATGAGCAGTACTTC.

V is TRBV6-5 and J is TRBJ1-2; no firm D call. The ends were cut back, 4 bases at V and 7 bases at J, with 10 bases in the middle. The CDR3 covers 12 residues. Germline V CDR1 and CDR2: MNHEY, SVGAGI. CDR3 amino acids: CASSLGKSGYTF. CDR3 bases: TGTGCCAGCAGTTTGGGGAAATCTGGCTACACCTTC.

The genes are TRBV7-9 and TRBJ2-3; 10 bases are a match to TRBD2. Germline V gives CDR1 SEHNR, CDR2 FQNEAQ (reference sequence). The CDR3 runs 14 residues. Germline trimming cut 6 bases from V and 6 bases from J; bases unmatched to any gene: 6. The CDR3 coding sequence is TGTGCCAGCAGGGACACTAGCGGGGAGGATACGCAGTATTTT. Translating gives CASRDTSGEDTQYF. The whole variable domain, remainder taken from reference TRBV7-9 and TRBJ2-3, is DTGVSQNPRHKITKRGQNVTFRCDPISEHNRLYWYRQTLGQGPEFLTYFQNEAQLEKSRLLSDRFSAERPKGSFSTLEIQRTEQGDSAMYLCASRDTSGEDTQYFGPGTRLTVL.

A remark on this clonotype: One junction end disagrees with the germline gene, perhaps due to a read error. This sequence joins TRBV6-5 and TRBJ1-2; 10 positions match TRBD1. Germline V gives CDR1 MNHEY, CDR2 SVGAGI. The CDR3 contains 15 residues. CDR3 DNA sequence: TGTGCCAGCAGGGGGACAGGGGTTGCTAACCATGGCTACACCTTC. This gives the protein CASRGTGVANHGYTF.

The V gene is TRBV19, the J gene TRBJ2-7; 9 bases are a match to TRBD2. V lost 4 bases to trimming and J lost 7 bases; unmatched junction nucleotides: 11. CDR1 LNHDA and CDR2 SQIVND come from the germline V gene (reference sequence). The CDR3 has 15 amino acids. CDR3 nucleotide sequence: TGTGCCAGTAGTAGTACTAGCGGGTCTTTCAATGAGCAGTACTTC. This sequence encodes CASSSTSGSFNEQYF.

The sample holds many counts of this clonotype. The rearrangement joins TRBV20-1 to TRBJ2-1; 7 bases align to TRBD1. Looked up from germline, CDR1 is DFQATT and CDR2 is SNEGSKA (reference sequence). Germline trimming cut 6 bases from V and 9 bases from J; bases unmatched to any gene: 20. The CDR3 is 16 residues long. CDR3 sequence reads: CSAYQGPRQGSSEQFF. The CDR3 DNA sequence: TGCAGTGCCTACCAAGGACCGAGACAGGGTTCGAGTGAGCAGTTCTTC.

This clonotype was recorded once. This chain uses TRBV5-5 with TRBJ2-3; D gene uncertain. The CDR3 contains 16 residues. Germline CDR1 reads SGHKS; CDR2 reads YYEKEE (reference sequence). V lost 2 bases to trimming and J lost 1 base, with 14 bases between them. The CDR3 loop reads CASSFSLYRRTDTQYF. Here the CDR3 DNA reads TGTGCCAGCAGCTTTAGCCTCTATCGGCGCACAGATACGCAGTATTTT. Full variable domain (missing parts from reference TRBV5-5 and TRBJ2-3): DAGVTQSPTHLIKTRGQQVTLRCSPISGHKSVSWYQQVLGQGPQFIFQYYEKEERGRGNFPDRFSARQFPNYSSELNVNALLLGDSALYLCASSFSLYRRTDTQYFGPGTRLTVL.

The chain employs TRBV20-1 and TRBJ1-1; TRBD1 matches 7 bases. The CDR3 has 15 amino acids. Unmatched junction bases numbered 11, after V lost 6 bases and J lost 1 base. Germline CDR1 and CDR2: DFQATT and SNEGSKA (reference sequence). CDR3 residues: CSAAYRGRRNTEAFF. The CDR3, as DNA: TGCAGTGCCGCCTACAGGGGAAGAAGGAACACTGAAGCTTTCTTT.

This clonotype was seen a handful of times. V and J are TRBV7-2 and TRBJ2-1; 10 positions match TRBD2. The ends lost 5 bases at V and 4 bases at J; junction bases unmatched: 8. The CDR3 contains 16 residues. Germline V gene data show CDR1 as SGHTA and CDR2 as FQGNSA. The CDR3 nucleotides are TGTGCCAGCAGCCTACGGGGGACTAGCGTATACAATGAGCAGTTCTTC. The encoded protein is CASSLRGTSVYNEQFF.

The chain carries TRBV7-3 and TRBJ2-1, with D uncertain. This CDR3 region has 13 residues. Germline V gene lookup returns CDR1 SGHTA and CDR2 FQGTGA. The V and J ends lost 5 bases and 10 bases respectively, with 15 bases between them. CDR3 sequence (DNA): TGTGCCAGCAGCCCAGGACCAGCCGGGGAGCAGTTCTTC. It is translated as CASSPGPAGEQFF.

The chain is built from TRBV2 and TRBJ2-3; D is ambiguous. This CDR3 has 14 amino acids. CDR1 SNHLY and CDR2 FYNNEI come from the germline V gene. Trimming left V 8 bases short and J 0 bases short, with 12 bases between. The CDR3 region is CASGETGSTDTQYF. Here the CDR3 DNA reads TGTGCCAGCGGAGAGACGGGTAGCACAGATACGCAGTATTTT.

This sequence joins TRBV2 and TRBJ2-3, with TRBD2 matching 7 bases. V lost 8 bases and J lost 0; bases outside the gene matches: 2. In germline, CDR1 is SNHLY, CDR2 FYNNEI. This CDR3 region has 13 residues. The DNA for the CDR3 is TGTGCCAGCTGGGGACTAAGCACAGATACGCAGTATTTT. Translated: CASWGLSTDTQYF.

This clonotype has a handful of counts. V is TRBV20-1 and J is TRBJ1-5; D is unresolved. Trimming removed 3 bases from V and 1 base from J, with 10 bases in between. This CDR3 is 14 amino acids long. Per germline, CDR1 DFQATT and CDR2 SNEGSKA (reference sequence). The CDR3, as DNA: TGCAGTGCTAGGTCGTTCGGCAGCAATCAGCCCCAGCATTTT. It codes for CSARSFGSNQPQHF.

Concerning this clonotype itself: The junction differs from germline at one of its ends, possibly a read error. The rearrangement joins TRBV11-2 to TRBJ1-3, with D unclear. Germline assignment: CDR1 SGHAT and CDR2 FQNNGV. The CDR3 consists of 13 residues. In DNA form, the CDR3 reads TGTGCCAACAGCTTAGATAGAGGAAGCACCATATATTTT. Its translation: CANSLDRGSTIYF. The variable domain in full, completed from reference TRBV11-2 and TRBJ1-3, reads EAGVAQSPRYKIIEKRQSVAFWCNPISGHATLYWYQQILGQGPKLLIQFQNNGVVDDSQLPKDRFSAERLKGVDSTLKIQPAKLEDSAVYLCANSLDRGSTIYFGEGSWLTVV.

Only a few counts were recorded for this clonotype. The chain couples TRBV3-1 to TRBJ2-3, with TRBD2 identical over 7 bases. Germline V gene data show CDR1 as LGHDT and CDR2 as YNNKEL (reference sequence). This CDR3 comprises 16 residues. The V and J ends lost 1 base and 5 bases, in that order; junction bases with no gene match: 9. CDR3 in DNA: TGTGCCAGCAGCCAAGGGTTGACTAGCAGAGTAGATACGCAGTATTTT. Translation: CASSQGLTSRVDTQYF.

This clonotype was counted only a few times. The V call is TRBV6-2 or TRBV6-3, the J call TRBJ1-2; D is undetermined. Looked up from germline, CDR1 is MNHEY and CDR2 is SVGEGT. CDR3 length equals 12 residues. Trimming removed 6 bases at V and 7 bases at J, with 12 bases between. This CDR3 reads CASSHDFPGYTF. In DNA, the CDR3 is TGTGCCAGCAGCCACGACTTTCCTGGCTACACCTTC.

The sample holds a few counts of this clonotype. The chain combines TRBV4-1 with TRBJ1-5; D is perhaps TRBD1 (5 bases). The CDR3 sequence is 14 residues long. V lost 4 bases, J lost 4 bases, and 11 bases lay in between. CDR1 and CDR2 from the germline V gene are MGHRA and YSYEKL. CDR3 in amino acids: CASSLETANQPQHF. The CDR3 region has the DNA TGCGCCAGCAGCCTAGAGACAGCGAATCAGCCCCAGCATTTT.